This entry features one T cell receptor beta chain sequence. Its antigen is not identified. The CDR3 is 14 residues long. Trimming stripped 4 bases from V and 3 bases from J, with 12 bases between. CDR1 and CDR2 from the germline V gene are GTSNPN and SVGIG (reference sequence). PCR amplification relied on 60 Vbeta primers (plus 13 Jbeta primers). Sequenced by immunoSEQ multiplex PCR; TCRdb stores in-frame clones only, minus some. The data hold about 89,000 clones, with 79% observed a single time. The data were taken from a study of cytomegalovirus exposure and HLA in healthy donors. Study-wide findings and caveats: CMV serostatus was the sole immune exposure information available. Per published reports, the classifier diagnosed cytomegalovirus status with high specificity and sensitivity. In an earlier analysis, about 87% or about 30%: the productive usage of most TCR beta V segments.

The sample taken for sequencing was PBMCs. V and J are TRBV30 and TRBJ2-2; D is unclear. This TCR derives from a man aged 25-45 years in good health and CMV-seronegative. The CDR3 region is CAWTLGLDTGELFF. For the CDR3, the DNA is TGTGCCTGGACCCTGGGCCTGGACACCGGGGAGCTGTTTTTT.